The T cell receptor (beta chain) under discussion was sequenced for a study of T cell responses to AZD1222 COVID-19 vaccine. Study-wide background: Researchers grouped second doses given at about 4 or about 12 weeks into one pool. General observations from the study: Researchers report vaccine-associated CD4 TCRs spanning spike, with dominance at 160-218 and 743-854. Two AZD1222 administrations were followed by greater Spike-specific TCR breadth and depth.

A note on this clone: Its antigen is not identified.

Assay: immunoSEQ multiplex PCR; the TCRdb copy retains only in-frame clones and omits some. Of some 150,000 clones listed, more than 85% are singletons. This CDR3 region has 13 residues. V lost 3 bases to trimming and J lost 6 bases, with 11 bases between them. Sequencing used peripheral blood, obtained on day 0 of AZD1222 vaccination. The source is an adult in good health. V and J are TRBV12-3 or TRBV12-4 and TRBJ1-1, with unresolved D. CDR3 bases: TGTGCCAGCAGTTTTCAGGAGGTCCCTGAAGCTTTCTTT. Residues: CASSFQEVPEAFF.